These T cell receptor beta chains were read from a single sample in a study of T cells after yellow fever vaccination. TCRdb reprocessed the 5' RACE reads with MiXCR, giving one entry per CDR3 protein. Of 500,000 to 650,000 distinct CDR3 sequences detected, about a sixth appear once; the ten largest clones hold 15% to 20%. Sample: PBMCs, taken about 5 days after the first yellow fever vaccination. The receptors come from a young man who received the YFV17D yellow fever vaccine. The CDR3 runs from the conserved cysteine through the conserved F or W. A D gene is named only where the DNA matches it firmly. Rows may omit the clone size; those that give it use once, few, many or a size class.

TGTGCCAGCACCAATGGGGTGCGGGGGAGCTCCTACAATGAGCAGTTCTTC,CASTNGVRGSSYNEQFF,-,TRBV6-2/TRBV6-3,TRBD2,TRBJ2-1
TGTGCCAGCAGCTCGCTAGGGCATCAGCCCCAGCATTTT,CASSSLGHQPQHF,few,TRBV7-2,-,TRBJ1-5
TGTGCCAGCAGCTCCATCCAAGAGACCCAGTACTTC,CASSSIQETQYF,-,TRBV5-4,-,TRBJ2-5
TGCGCCAGCAGCCAGTCCCAGGGGGAGACCTATGGCTACACCTTC,CASSQSQGETYGYTF,-,TRBV4-1,TRBD1,TRBJ1-2
TGTGCCAGCTCACCGGGGAATATCGAGGGTAATGAGCAGTTCTTC,CASSPGNIEGNEQFF,many,TRBV18,-,TRBJ2-1
TGTGCCAGCAGCTTTACTGCCGGCTCTGGGGCCAACGTCCTGACTTTC,CASSFTAGSGANVLTF,-,TRBV7-2,-,TRBJ2-6
TGCGCCAGCAGCCCCTTGGTGACAGGGAGAAAAATGAACACTGAAGCTTTCTTT,CASSPLVTGRKMNTEAFF,few,TRBV5-1,TRBD1,TRBJ1-1
TGTGCCACCAGTCGTGGGCGCACAGATACGCAGTATTTT,CATSRGRTDTQYF,few,TRBV24-1,-,TRBJ2-3
TGTGCTAGTTCCAACACGGGTAACTACGAGCAGTACTTC,CASSNTGNYEQYF,few,TRBV12-5,-,TRBJ2-7
TGTGCCAGCAGCTTAGGGTGGCGGGAGACCCAGTACTTC,CASSLGWRETQYF,-,TRBV7-8,-,TRBJ2-5
TGCGCCAGCAGCCAAGAGGGACATCCGAGCTCTGGAAACACCATATATTTT,CASSQEGHPSSGNTIYF,-,TRBV4-3,-,TRBJ1-3
TGTGCCAGCAACCATGAGGCGGGGTCCCCCCATGAGCAGTTCTTC,CASNHEAGSPHEQFF,-,TRBV5-4,-,TRBJ2-1
TGCGCCAGCAGCTGGGACAGACCTCACTATGGCTACACCTTC,CASSWDRPHYGYTF,-,TRBV5-1,TRBD1,TRBJ1-2
TGTGCCAGCAGCTTAGGGACAGGGGGCAACGAGCAGTACTTC,CASSLGTGGNEQYF,-,TRBV7-2,TRBD1,TRBJ2-7
TGTGCCATCCGGGCTAGCGGGGGCTCCTACAATGAGCAGTTCTTC,CAIRASGGSYNEQFF,-,TRBV10-3,TRBD2,TRBJ2-1
TGTGCCAGCAGCCCGATACAGGGTCAGAGCGAGCAGTACTTC,CASSPIQGQSEQYF,-,TRBV3-1,-,TRBJ2-7
TGCAGTGCTAGACCGGGACCCTCGAACACCGGGGAGCTGTTTTTT,CSARPGPSNTGELFF,few,TRBV20-1,-,TRBJ2-2
TGCGCCAGCAGCTCGGGACCAACAAACACCGGGGAGCTGTTTTTT,CASSSGPTNTGELFF,few,TRBV5-1,-,TRBJ2-2
TGTGCCTGGAGTAAACCAGATACGCAGTATTTT,CAWSKPDTQYF,-,TRBV30,-,TRBJ2-3
TGTGCCAGCAGCAAGTCTGGGGGACTAGACAACACCGGGGAGCTGTTTTTT,CASSKSGGLDNTGELFF,few,TRBV21-1,-,TRBJ2-2
TGTGCCAGCACTCTAGCGGGGGGGAGCTATGAGCAGTTCTTC,CASTLAGGSYEQFF,few,TRBV12-3/TRBV12-4,TRBD2,TRBJ2-1
TGTGCCACCAGGCGGTCGCCTTTGGTCCCGGAGACCCAGTACTTC,CATRRSPLVPETQYF,-,TRBV15,-,TRBJ2-5
TGTGCCAGCAGCGTAGGTCTACATAGCTCCTACAATGAGCAGTTCTTC,CASSVGLHSSYNEQFF,-,TRBV9,-,TRBJ2-1
TGTGCCAGCAGTACAGGGGTTGAGCAGTTCTTC,CASSTGVEQFF,-,TRBV27,TRBD1,TRBJ2-1